This T cell receptor (beta chain) was recorded in a study of cytomegalovirus exposure and HLA in healthy donors. Study-level background: HLA-typed donors contributed about 85 million unique TCRs, which were held in an early data release.

Overall study findings and caveats: The study labeled about 160 TCR beta chains cytomegalovirus-associated.

Primers: 60 Vbeta forward and 13 Jbeta reverse. Produced via immunoSEQ multiplex PCR; TCRdb's table is partial and in-frame only. The sample yields approximately 110,000 clones, roughly 73% seen once. The V gene's germline CDR1 is SGHAT and CDR2 FQDESV (reference sequence). The V segment lost 5 bases and the J segment 8 bases; nucleotides outside the gene matches: 8. This CDR3 has 15 residues. Details on this clone: Its matching antigen is unknown. Other DNA sequences in this specimen translate into the identical CDR3.

This TCR was recovered from a man between 60 and 70 years old in good health and CMV-seropositive. The specimen sequenced was PBMCs. The rearrangement joins TRBV11-1 to TRBJ2-3, with 12 positions matching TRBD2. CDR3 in amino acids: CASSPWTSGVGTQYF. The DNA for the CDR3 is TGTGCCAGCAGCCCATGGACTAGCGGGGTGGGTACGCAGTATTTT.